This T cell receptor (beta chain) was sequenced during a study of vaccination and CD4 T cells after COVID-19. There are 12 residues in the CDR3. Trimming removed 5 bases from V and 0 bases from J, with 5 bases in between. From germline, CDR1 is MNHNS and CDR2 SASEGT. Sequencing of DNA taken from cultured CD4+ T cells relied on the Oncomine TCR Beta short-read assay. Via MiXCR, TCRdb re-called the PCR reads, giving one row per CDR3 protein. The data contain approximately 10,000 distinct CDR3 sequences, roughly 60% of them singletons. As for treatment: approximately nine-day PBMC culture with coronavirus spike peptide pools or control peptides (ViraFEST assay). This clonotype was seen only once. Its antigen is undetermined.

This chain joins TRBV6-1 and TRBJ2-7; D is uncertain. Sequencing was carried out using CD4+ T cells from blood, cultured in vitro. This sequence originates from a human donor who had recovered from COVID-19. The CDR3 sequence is CASSPNSYEQYF. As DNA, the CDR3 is TGTGCCAGCAGTCCAAACTCCTACGAGCAGTACTTC.